The present T cell receptor (beta chain) was sequenced within a study of T-cell memory formation after mild COVID-19. TCR alpha and TCR beta cDNA libraries with sample barcodes and UMIs came from 5'RACE using constant-segment primers. From the 5' RACE reads, TCRdb called clonotypes with MiXCR, one entry per CDR3 protein. The repertoire holds 70,000 to 100,000 distinct CDR3 sequences, 10% to 15% seen once, with approximately 26% in the top ten. The material sequenced was PBMCs or a T cell subset sorted from them (not recorded which). The TCR originated in an adult woman who had mild COVID-19 (a few samples of this study predate the infection). Cell type and time point are not known.

CDR3 sequence reads: CASSPTGFYEQYF. For the CDR3, the DNA is TGTGCCAGCAGTCCCACAGGGTTCTACGAGCAGTACTTC. This chain uses TRBV7-6 with TRBJ2-7; tentatively, D is TRBD1 (6 bases). V lost 6 bases and J 3 bases, leaving 12 bases between the germline ends. The CDR3 spans 13 residues. Germline V gene lookup returns CDR1 SGHVS and CDR2 FNYEAQ.